This TCR beta chain derives from a study of T cells after yellow fever vaccination. About this clonotype itself: What it binds is unknown.

A single record per CDR3 protein comes from TCRdb applying MiXCR to the 5' RACE reads. The sample shows some 390,000 distinct CDR3 sequences, 6.2% of them seen only once. Study outcomes and limitations: A weaker but faster secondary response was observed, peaking on day 5 versus 15. A large majority of primary-vaccination clones showed up again after the booster (about 97% CD4, around 90% CD8).

The source was PBMCs, collected 5 days after the yellow fever booster vaccination. This TCR came from a young man who received the YFV17D yellow fever vaccine.

In DNA, the CDR3 is TGTGCCACCAGCAGAGGTGCGTTTAGCGGCAATGAGCAGTTCTTC. Translation gives CATSRGAFSGNEQFF. The V gene is TRBV15, the J gene TRBJ2-1; D is possibly TRBD2 (6 bases). The CDR3 is made up of 15 amino acids. Germline CDR1 LNHNV, CDR2 YYDKDF (reference sequence). V lost 1 base, J lost 6 bases, and 13 bases lay in between.